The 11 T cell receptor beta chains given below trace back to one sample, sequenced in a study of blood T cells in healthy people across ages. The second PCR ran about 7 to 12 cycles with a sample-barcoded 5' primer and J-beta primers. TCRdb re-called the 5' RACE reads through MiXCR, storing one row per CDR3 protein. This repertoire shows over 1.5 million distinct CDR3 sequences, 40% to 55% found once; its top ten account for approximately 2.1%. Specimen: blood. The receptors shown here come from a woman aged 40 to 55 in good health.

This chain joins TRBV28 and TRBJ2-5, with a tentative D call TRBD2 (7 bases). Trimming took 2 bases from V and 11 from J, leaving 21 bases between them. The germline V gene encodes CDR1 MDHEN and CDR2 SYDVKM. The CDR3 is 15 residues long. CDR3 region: CASSLARGGGHEQYF. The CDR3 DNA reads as TGTGCCAGCAGTTTAGCCCGGGGCGGGGGACATGAGCAGTACTTC.

The CDR3 DNA sequence: TGTGCCAGCAGCCGAATCCGGGGATCCGAGACCCAGTACTTC. Protein sequence: CASSRIRGSETQYF. This chain joins TRBV14 and TRBJ2-4, with D perhaps TRBD2 (5 bases). The assigned J gene may be wrong: the sequence end matches TRBJ2-5 better. Looked up from germline, CDR1 is SGHDN and CDR2 is FVKESK. The CDR3 has 14 amino acids.

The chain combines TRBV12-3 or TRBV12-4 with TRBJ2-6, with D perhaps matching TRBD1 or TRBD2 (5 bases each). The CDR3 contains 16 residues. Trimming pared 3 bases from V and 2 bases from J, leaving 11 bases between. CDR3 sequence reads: CASSFSVGAGANVLTF. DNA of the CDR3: TGTGCCAGCAGTTTTTCGGTGGGGGCTGGGGCCAACGTCCTGACTTTC.

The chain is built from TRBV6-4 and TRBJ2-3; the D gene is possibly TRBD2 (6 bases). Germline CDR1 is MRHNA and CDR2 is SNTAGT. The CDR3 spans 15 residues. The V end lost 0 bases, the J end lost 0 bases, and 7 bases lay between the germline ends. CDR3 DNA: TGTGCCAGCAGTGACTCCGGGACTAGCACAGATACGCAGTATTTT. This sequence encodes CASSDSGTSTDTQYF.

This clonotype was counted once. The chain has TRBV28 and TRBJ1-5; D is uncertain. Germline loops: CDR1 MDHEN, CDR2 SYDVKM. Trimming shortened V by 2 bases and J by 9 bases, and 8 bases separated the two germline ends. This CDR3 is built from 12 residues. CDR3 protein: CASSLNYRPQHF. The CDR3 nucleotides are TGTGCCAGCAGTTTAAATTACAGGCCCCAGCATTTT. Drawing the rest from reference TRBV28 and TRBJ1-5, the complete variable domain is DVKVTQSSRYLVKRTGEKVFLECVQDMDHENMFWYRQDPGLGLRLIYFSYDVKMKEKGDIPEGYSVSREKKERFSLILESASTNQTSMYLCASSLNYRPQHFGDGTRLSIL.

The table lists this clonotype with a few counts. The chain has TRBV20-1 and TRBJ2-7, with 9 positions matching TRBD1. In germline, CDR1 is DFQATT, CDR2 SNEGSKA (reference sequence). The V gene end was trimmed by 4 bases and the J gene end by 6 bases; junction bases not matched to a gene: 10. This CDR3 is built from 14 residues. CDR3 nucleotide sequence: TGCAGTGCTAACCCGGGACAGGGTCTAGGCGAGCAGTACTTC. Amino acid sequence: CSANPGQGLGEQYF.

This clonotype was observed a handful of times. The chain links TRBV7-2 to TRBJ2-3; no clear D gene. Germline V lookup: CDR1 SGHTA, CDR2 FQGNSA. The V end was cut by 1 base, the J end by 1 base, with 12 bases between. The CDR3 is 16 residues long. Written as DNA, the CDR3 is TGTGCCAGCAGCTTAGGTCTGGATTTGGGCACAGATACGCAGTATTTT. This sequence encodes CASSLGLDLGTDTQYF. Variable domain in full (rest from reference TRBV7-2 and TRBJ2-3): GAGVSQSPSNKVTEKGKDVELRCDPISGHTALYWYRQSLGQGLEFLIYFQGNSAPDKSGLPSDRFSAERTGGSVSTLTIQRTQQEDSAVYLCASSLGLDLGTDTQYFGPGTRLTVL.

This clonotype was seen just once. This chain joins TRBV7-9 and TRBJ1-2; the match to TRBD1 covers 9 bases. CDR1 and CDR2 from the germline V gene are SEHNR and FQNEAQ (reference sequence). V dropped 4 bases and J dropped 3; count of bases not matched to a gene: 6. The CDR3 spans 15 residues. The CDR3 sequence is CASSSGQGKYYGYTF. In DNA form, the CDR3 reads TGTGCCAGCAGCTCGGGACAGGGCAAATACTATGGCTACACCTTC.

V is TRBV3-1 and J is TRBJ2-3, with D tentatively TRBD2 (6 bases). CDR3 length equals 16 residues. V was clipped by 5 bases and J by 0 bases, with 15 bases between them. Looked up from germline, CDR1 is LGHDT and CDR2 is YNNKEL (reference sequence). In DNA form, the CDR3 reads TGTGCCAGCAGCGTATATAGGACTATTAGCACAGATACGCAGTATTTT. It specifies CASSVYRTISTDTQYF.

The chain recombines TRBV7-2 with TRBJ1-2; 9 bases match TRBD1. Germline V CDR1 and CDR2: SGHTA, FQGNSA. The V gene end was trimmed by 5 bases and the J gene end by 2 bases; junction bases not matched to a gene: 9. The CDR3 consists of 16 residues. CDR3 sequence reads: CASSLQQGAGNYGYTF. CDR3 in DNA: TGTGCCAGCAGCCTCCAACAGGGGGCTGGAAACTATGGCTACACCTTC.

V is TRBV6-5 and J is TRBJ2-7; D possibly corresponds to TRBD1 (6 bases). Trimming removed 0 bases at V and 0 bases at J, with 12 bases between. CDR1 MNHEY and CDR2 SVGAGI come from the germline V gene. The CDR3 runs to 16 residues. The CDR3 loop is CASSYSAGVASYEQYF. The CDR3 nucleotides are TGTGCCAGCAGTTACTCGGCAGGGGTGGCCTCCTACGAGCAGTACTTC.